This T cell receptor (beta chain) is from a study of T cell responses to AZD1222 COVID-19 vaccine. Profiling relied on immunoSEQ multiplex PCR, and the TCRdb table lists in-frame clones only, not all of them. Of roughly 130,000 clones in the sample, roughly 87% were seen once. The trim removed 6 bases at V and 5 bases at J, leaving 8 bases unmatched. The germline gives CDR1 SNHLY, CDR2 FYNNEI. There are 14 residues in the CDR3. This TCR was sampled from an adult in good health. This chain connects TRBV2 to TRBJ1-2; 8 bases are shared with TRBD1. The source was peripheral blood, collected on day 0 of AZD1222 vaccination. The CDR3 loop is CASSDRGGGYGYTF. CDR3 bases: TGTGCCAGCAGCGACAGGGGAGGGGGGTATGGCTACACCTTC.